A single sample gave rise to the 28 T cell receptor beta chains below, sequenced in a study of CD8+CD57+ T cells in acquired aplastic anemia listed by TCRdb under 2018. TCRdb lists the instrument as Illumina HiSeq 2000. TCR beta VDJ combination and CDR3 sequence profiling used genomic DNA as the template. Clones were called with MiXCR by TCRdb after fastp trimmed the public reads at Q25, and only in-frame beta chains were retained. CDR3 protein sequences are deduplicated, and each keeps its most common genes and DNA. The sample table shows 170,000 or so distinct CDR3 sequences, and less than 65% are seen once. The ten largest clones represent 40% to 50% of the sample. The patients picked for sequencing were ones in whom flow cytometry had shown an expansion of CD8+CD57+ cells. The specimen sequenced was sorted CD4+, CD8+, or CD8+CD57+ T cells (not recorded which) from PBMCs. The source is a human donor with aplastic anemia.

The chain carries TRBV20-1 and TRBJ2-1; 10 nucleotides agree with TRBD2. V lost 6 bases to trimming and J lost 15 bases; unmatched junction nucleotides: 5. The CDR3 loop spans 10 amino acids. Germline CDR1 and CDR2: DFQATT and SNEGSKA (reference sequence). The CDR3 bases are TGCAGTGCCCAGCGGGGGGGCTTGTTCTTC. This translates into CSAQRGGLFF.

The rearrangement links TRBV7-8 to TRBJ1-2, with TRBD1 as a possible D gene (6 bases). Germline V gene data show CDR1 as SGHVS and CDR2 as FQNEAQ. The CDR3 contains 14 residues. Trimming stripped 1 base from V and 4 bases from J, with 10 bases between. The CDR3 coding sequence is TGTGCCAGCAGCTTAGTGGGGGCCTCCTATGGCTACACCTTC. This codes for CASSLVGASYGYTF.

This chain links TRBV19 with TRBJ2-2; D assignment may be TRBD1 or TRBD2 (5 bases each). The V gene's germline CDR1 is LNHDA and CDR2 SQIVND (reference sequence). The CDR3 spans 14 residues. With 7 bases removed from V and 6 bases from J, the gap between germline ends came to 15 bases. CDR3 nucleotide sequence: TGTGCCAGTAACAACGTGGGGGATGCCGGGGAGCTGTTTTTT. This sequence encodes CASNNVGDAGELFF.

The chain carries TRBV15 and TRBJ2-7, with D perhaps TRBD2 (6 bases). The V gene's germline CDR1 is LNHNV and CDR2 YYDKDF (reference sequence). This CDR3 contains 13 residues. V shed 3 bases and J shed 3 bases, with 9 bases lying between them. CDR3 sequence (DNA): TGTGCCACCAGCAGGGGCGGGAACTACGAGCAGTACTTC. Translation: CATSRGGNYEQYF.

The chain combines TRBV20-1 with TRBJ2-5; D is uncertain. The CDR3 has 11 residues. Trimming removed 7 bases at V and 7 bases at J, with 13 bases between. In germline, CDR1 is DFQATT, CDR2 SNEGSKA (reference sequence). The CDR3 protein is CSEDGRGTQYF. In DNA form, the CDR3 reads TGCAGTGAGGACGGCCGTGGGACCCAGTACTTC.

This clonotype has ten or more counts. The CDR3 loop is CASSAGSPGANVLTF. CDR3 sequence (DNA): TGTGCCAGCAGCGCGGGGTCCCCTGGGGCCAACGTCCTGACTTTC. The rearrangement uses TRBV5-8 and TRBJ2-6; tentatively, D is TRBD2 (6 bases). The V end was cut by 4 bases, the J end by 2 bases, with 10 bases between. The germline V gene encodes CDR1 SGHTS and CDR2 YDEGEE. The CDR3 runs to 15 residues.

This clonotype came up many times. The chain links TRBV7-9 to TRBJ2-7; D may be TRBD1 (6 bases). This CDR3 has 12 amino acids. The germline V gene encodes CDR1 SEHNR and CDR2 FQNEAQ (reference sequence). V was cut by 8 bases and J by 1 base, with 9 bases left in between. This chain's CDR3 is CASGGTSYEQYF. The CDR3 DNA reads TGTGCCAGCGGGGGCACTTCCTACGAGCAGTACTTC.

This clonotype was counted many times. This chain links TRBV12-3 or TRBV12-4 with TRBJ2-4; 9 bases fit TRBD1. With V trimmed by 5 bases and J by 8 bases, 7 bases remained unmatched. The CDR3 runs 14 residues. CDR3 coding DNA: TGTGCCAGCAGTCCGGGGGGACAGGGATACATTCAGTACTTC. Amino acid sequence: CASSPGGQGYIQYF.

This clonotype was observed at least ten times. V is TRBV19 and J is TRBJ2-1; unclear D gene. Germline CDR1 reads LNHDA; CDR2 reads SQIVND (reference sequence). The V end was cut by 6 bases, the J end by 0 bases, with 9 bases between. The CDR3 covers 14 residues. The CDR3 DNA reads TGTGCCAGTAGACTTAAAAGCTCCTACAATGAGCAGTTCTTC. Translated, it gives CASRLKSSYNEQFF.

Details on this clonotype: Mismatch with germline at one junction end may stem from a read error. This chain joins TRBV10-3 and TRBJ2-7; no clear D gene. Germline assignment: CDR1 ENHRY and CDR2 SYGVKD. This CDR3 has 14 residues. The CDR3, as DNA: TGTGCCAGCAGTCTGAATGCCTTGTCCTACGAGCAGTACTTC. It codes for CASSLNALSYEQYF.

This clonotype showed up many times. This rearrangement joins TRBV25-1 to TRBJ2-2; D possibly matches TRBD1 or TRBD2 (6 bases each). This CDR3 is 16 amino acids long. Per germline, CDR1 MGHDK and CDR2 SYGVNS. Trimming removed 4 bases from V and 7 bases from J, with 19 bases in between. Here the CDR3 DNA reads TGTGCCAGCAGTGGACCCCGCCCGGGGGCTAACGGGGAGCTGTTTTTT. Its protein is CASSGPRPGANGELFF. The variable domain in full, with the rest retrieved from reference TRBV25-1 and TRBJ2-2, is EADIYQTPRYLVIGTGKKITLECSQTMGHDKMYWYQQDPGMELHLIHYSYGVNSTEKGDLSSESTVSRIRTEHFPLTLESARPSHTSQYLCASSGPRPGANGELFFGEGSRLTVL.

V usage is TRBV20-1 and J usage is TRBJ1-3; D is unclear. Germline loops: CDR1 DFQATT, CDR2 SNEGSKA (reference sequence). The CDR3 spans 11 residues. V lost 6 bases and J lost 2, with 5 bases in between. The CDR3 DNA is TGCAGTGCGGATCCTGGAAACACCATATATTTT. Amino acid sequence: CSADPGNTIYF.

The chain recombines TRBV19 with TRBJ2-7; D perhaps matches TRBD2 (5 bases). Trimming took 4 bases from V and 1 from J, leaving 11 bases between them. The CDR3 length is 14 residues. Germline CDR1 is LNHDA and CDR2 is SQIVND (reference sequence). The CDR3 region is CASSTIPGSYEQYF. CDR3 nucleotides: TGTGCCAGTAGTACGATACCGGGATCCTACGAGCAGTACTTC.

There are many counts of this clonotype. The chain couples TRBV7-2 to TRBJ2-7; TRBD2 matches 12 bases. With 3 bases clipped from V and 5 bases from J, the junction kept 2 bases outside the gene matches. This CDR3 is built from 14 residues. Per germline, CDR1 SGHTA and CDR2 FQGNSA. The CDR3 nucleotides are TGTGCCAGCAGCTTGACTAGCGGGGGCCACGAGCAGTACTTC. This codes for CASSLTSGGHEQYF.

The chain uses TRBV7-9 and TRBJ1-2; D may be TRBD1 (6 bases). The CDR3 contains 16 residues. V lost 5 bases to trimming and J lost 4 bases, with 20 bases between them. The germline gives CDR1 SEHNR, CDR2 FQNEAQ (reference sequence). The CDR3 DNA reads TGTGCCAGCAGCCCTCAGGGGTTTATGTTGGCCTATGGCTACACCTTC. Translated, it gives CASSPQGFMLAYGYTF.

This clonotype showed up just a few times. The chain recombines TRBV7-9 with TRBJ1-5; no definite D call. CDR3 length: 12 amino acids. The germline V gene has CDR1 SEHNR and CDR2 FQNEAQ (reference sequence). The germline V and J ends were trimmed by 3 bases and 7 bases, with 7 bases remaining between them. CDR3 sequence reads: CASSLMSQPQHF. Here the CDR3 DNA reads TGTGCCAGCAGCTTGATGTCGCAGCCCCAGCATTTT.

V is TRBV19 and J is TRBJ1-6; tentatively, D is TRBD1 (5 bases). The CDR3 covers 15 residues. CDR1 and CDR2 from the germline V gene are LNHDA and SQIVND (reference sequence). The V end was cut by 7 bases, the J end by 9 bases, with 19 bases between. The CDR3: CASTPRKFGGSPLHF. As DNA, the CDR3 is TGTGCCAGTACTCCCCGTAAGTTTGGGGGTTCACCCCTCCACTTT.

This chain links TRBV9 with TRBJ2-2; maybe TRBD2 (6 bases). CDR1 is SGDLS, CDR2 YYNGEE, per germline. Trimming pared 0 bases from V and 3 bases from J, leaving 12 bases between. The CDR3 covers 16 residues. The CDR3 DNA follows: TGTGCCAGCAGCGTAGGGGGTTGGAGGGACACCGGGGAGCTGTTTTTT. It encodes CASSVGGWRDTGELFF.

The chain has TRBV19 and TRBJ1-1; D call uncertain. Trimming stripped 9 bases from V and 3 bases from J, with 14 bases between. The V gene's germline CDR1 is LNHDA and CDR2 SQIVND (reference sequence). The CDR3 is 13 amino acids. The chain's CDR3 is CASGPGPDTEAFF. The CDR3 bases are TGTGCCAGCGGTCCCGGACCTGACACTGAAGCTTTCTTT.

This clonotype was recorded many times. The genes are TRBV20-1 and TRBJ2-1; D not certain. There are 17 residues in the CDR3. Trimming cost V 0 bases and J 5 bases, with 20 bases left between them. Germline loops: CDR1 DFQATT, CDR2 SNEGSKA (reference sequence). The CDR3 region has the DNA TGCAGTGCTAGAGATGGGGTGTGGCGTAGCCCCAACAATGAGCAGTTCTTC. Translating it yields CSARDGVWRSPNNEQFF.

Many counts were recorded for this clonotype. In DNA, the CDR3 is TGTGCCAGCAGTGAAGAACGGACTAATGAAAAACTGTTTTTT. Translation gives CASSEERTNEKLFF. The chain combines TRBV6-1 with TRBJ1-4, with D unclear. Germline CDR1 reads MNHNS; CDR2 reads SASEGT. V lost 1 base and J 2 bases, leaving 5 bases between the germline ends. This CDR3 contains 14 residues.

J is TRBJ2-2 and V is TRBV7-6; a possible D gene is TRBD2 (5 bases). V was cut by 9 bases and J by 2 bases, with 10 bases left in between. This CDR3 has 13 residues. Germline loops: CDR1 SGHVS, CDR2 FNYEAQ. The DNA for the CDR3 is TGTGCCAGTGGGAGACTTAACACCGGGGAGCTGTTTTTT. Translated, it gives CASGRLNTGELFF.

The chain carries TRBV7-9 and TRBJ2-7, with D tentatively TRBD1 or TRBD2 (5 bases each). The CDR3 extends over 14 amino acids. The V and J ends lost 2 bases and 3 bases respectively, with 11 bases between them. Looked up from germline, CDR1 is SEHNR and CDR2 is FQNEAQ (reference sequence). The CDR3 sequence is CASSLNEGNYEQYF. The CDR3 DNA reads TGTGCCAGCAGCTTAAACGAGGGGAACTACGAGCAGTACTTC.

The CDR3 bases are TGTGCCACCAGCAGCTACGGGACTACCAATGAGCAGTTCTTC. This translates into CATSSYGTTNEQFF. This chain links TRBV15 with TRBJ2-1; TRBD2 aligns across 7 bases. After removal of 3 bases from V and 6 bases from J, the junction contained 5 bases not matched to a gene. Germline CDR1 is LNHNV and CDR2 is YYDKDF (reference sequence). The CDR3 runs to 14 residues.

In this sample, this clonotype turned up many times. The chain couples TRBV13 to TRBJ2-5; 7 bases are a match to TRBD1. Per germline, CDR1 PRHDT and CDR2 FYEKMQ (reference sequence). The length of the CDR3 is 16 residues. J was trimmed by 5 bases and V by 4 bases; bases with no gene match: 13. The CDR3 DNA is TGTGCCAGCAGCTCCCGTCCAGGGGGTACGCGGGAGACCCAGTACTTC. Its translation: CASSSRPGGTRETQYF. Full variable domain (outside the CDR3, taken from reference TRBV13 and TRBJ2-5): AAGVIQSPRHLIKEKRETATLKCYPIPRHDTVYWYQQGPGQDPQFLISFYEKMQSDKGSIPDRFSAQQFSDYHSELNMSSLELGDSALYFCASSSRPGGTRETQYFGPGTRLLVL.

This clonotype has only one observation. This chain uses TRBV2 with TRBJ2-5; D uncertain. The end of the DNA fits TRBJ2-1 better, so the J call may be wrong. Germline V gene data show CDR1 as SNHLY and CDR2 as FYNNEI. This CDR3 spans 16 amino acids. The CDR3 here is CASSGRESASYFEQFF. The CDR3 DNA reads TGTGCCAGCAGTGGTCGAGAAAGCGCTTCGTATTTTGAGCAGTTCTTC.

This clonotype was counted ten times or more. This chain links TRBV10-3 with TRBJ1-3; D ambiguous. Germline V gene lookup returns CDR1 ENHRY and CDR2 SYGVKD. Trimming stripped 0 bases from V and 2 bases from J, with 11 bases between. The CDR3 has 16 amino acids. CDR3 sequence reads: CAISESVGGTGNTIYF. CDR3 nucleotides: TGTGCCATCAGTGAGTCCGTGGGAGGGACTGGAAACACCATATATTTT.

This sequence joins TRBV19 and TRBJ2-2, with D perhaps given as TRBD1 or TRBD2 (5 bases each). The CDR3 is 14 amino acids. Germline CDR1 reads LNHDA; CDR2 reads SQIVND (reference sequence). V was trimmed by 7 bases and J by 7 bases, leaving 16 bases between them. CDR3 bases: TGTGCCAGTACTCCCTGGGACCTCGTCGGGGAGCTGTTTTTT. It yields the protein CASTPWDLVGELFF.